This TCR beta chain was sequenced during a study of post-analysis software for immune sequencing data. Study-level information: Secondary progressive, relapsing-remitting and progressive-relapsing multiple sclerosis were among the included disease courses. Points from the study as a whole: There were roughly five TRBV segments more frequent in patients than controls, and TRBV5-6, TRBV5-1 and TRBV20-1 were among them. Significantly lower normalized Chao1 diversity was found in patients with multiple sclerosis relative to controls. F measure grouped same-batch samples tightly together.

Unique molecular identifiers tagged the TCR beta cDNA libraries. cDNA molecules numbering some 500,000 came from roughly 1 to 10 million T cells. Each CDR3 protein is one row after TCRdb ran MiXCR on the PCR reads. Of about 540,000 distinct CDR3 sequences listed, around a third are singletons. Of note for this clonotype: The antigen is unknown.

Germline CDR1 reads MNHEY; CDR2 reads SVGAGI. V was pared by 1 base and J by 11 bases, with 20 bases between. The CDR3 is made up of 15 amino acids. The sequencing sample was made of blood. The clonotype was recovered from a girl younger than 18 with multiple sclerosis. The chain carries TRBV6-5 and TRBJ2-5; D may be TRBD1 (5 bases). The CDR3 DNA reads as TGTGCCAGCAGTTACTTCCTGACAGCCGAAGAGGCTCAGTACTTC. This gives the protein CASSYFLTAEEAQYF.